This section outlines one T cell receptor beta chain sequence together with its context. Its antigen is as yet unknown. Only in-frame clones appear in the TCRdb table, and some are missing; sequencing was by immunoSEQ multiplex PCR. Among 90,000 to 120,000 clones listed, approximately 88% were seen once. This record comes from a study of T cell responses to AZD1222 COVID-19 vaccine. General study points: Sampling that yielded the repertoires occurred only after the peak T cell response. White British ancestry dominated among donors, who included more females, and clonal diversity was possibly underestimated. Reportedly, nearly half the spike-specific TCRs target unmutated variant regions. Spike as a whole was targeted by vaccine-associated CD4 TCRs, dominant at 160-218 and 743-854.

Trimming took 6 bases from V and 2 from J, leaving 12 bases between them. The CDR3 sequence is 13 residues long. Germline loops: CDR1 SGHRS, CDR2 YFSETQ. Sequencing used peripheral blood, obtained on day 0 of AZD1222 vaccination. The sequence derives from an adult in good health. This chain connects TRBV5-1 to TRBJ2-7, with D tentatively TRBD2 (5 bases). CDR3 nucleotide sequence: TGCGCCAGCATGGGTGGGAGCCCCTACGAGCAGTACTTC. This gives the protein CASMGGSPYEQYF.